The clone carrying this T cell receptor beta chain was observed many times. These data come from a study of CD8+CD57+ T cells in acquired aplastic anemia. Whole-study context: Across the sorted CD4+ and CD8+ cells, DNA amounts averaged approximately 3.1 ug. Healthy donors gave about 10.8 million reads on average for CD4+ cells.

Germline CDR1 is SNHLY and CDR2 is FYNNEI. V gave up 3 bases and J gave up 7 bases, with 10 bases separating them. The CDR3 extends over 14 amino acids. CDR3 and TCR beta VDJ profiling relied on genomic DNA as the template. TCRdb reprocessed the reads with MiXCR, giving one entry per CDR3 protein. This sample has under 200,000 distinct CDR3 sequences, with around 40% found just once. The V and J genes are TRBV2 and TRBJ1-6; D is undetermined. The clonotype comes from a human donor in good health. Material for sequencing was sorted CD4+, CD8+, or CD8+CD57+ T cells (not recorded which) from PBMCs. Written as DNA, the CDR3 is TGTGCCAGCAGTGACAACCCCCCGAATTCACCCCTCCACTTT. It is translated as CASSDNPPNSPLHF.